This T cell receptor beta chain was profiled in a study of cytomegalovirus exposure and HLA in healthy donors (dated by TCRdb to between 2016 and 2019). For the wider study: In an earlier analysis of under 600 of the donors, 276 Gb of sequence data and 90 million to 130 million unique TCR beta sequences from roughly 200 million T cells were reported. An early release that covered about 640 HLA-typed donors contained around 330 gigabases of sequencing data and tens of millions of unique TCR sequences. The genetic ancestry cluster associated with self-reported Caucasian donors included roughly four fifths of the 300 to 400 genotyped donors. The aim of the study was to test whether cataloging public T cell receptors could identify signatures of past pathogen exposure. Using immunosequencing, the study profiled T cell repertoires from fewer than 700 subjects and related those repertoires to cytomegalovirus serostatus. A separate validation cohort of approximately 130 different subjects was used in addition to the roughly 700-subject first cohort. The study combined high-throughput TCR immunosequencing, statistical association of individual TCRs with disease status, and machine learning to predict cytomegalovirus infection status. A later analysis re-examined previously published TCR beta repertoires from hundreds of donors and added high-resolution HLA genotyping to investigate patterns of TCR occurrence. Rather than drawing on any new phenotypic data, the later analysis identified candidate immune exposures from TCR beta sequences and the way those sequences occurred across donors. An earlier analysis of some 600 of the donors applied high-throughput TCR beta sequencing to assess whether each TCR beta V gene segment acted as functional or pseudogenic. Donor age, sex, ethnicity and CMV serostatus were collected together with the repertoire data. Genome-wide SNP genotypes for about 65% of the 666 donors were used in a later genetic analysis, which treated that subset as a discovery cohort. Every discovery cohort repertoire had been produced on one sequencing platform. HLA typing included class I and class II loci at four-digit resolution. The number of donors typed differed by locus, with about 620-630 for A, B, C, DRB1 and DQB1, roughly 520 for DQA1, some 570 for DPA1, and 400 to 490 for DPB1. About five DR-DQ haplotypes were treated as single units for association and clustering because of strong linkage in the cohort. On average, 235,054 unique TCR beta nucleotide sequences were sequenced per donor among a few hundred genotyped donors of the cohort, with around 19% of those sequences being non-productive. Overall study outcomes, separate from this receptor: Most CMV-associated TCR beta chains appeared to be HLA-restricted in a later analysis, and the HLA associations seemed to be driven largely by CMV exposure. In a later genetic analysis, a missense DCLRE1C variant was associated with V-gene and J-gene trimming of TCR beta chains, and the association was replicated in an independent cohort. A later analysis associated 16,951 TCR beta sequences with specific HLA alleles at a false discovery rate of 0.05. A later analysis found that HLA-associated TCR beta chains were more clonally expanded and had lower generation probabilities than equally common non-associated chains. Most TCR sequences were seen in very few donors, while some public TCRs were found in many individuals. Linkage disequilibrium might explain the correlated functional status among segregating V segments, but an unknown experimental factor could not be excluded. A later analysis found that TCR association rates varied across HLA loci, with DRB1 alleles showing the most associated TCRs and HLA-C alleles the fewest. A further reported finding was that TCR beta sequences accurately predicted the HLA-A and HLA-B alleles for most subjects in the first cohort. Roughly uniform sequencing depth across donors was assumed in presence/absence analyses, although this assumption may not hold. A total of about 180 TCR beta chains were listed by the study as associated with cytomegalovirus. Over 15 rarely observed V segments, including chromosome 9 orphons, were excluded from the earlier analysis of some 590 of the donors because counts were too low. Some IMGT-functional V segments, including TRBV6-2 and TRBV6-3, could not be distinguished by the 87-base-pair reads and were therefore excluded. In an earlier analysis of several hundred of the donors, most TCR beta V segments were observed in productive rearrangements about 87% or about 30% of the time, broadly matching IMGT annotations. Because HLA typing was unavailable for some donors at each locus, only the typed subset was used in association tests. It was suggested by the authors that the approach could potentially be generalized to other disease states and immunological phenotypes. A cluster of highly shared sequence variants was judged likely to represent a technical artifact of the sequencing pipeline. Assigning TCR associations to individual alleles was difficult when HLA alleles, especially DR and DQ, strongly co-occurred. According to a later genetic analysis, donors in an Asian-associated ancestry cluster had fewer N-insertions in productive TCRs than the roughly 670-donor mean. The cohort was sequenced for TCR beta chains only, and without alpha or paired-chain data the features that could be detected were limited. In both the original and validation cohorts, the classifier was reported to diagnose cytomegalovirus status with high specificity and sensitivity. A few of the identified cytomegalovirus-associated TCR beta chains were confirmed in vitro to be specific for cytomegalovirus antigens. In a later analysis, several top co-occurrence clusters were reported to appear linked to parvovirus B19, influenza, CMV and Epstein-Barr virus. For the cohort, immune exposure information was limited to CMV serostatus.

In regard to this clone: What this receptor recognizes is not known. Within one base of it there is no much larger clone, and no base qualities were kept.

To prepare the library, the immunoSEQ multiplex PCR assay was applied. For the multiplex PCR, a mixture combining 60 forward primers for TCR Vbeta segments and 13 reverse primers for TCR Jbeta segments was used. The CDR3 region of rearranged TCR beta genes was amplified from genomic DNA by a multiplex PCR assay. On the Illumina HiSeq System, the amplified TCR beta libraries were sequenced as 87-base-pair reads. Regarding the original processing steps: Across the roughly 700 repertoires, a later analysis counted around 80 million unique TCR beta chains, about 10 million of which were shared by at least two donors. A nearest-neighbor algorithm error-corrected the raw reads and collapsed the reads into unique sequences, merging closely related sequences to remove PCR and sequencing errors. To assign V, D and J gene segments, CDR3 sequences were aligned to IMGT reference sequences. Each retained sequence needed at least a six-nucleotide match to both a V gene segment and a J gene segment. Rearrangements were called productive when the CDR3 lacked stop codons and stayed in frame with V and J; all others were non-productive. CDR3 was defined by IMGT convention, running from the second conserved V-encoded cysteine to the conserved J-encoded phenylalanine. Sequences without an unambiguous match to a single V gene segment were excluded from the earlier analysis of about 630 of the donors. An earlier analysis of a few hundred of the donors called V segments functional above 56.7% productive rearrangements and segregating when the between-donor standard deviation exceeded 5%. A statistical classification framework was built to diagnose cytomegalovirus status from the catalog of TCR beta chain sequences. A later analysis assigned V and J genes by comparing TCR nucleotide sequences with IMGT/GENE-DB human TR gene sequences. The TCRdist pipeline was used in a later analysis to assign CDR3 sequences and most-parsimonious VDJ recombination scenarios. In a later analysis, every TCR beta chain was defined by the combination of its CDR3 amino acid sequence and its V-gene family, and reads without a unique V-gene family were dropped. To address suspected cross-contamination and a sequencing artifact, a later analysis removed a few hundred highly shared, low-generation-probability nucleotide sequences. A later analysis calculated a clonal expansion index for each public chain from normalized within-repertoire ranks of inferred template counts. Generation probabilities in a later analysis came from a VDJ recombination model fitted to out-of-frame rearrangements, and those results were checked against IGoR. In a later analysis, TCR-TCR, TCR-HLA and TCR-CMV co-occurrence was scored with hypergeometric tests, and a repertoire-size bias correction was applied to TCR pairs. To estimate false discovery rates, a later analysis permuted the HLA or CMV assignments 20 times. A later analysis grouped co-occurring TCRs with DBSCAN, adding TCRdist sequence similarity when clustering within HLA-allele-positive subsets. Co-occurrence clustering excluded repertoires with fewer than 30,000 or more than 120,000 public chains, plus five with anomalous nucleotide sharing. TCRdb stores this immuneACCESS table with in-frame sequences only. Part of the clones is absent; in the studies checked, under half of the shortfall reflects unresolved V genes, and no reason is known for the rest. The V and J calls and clone size are taken from that table; D and trimming were inferred from the DNA. This sample gives some 140,000 clones in total; 60% to 85% of them show up just once. The top ten constitute about 0.91% of the sample.

The cohort was made up of under 800 healthy bone marrow donors. At the time of sampling, every cohort member was nominally healthy, though immune exposures that went unrecorded were likely present. The donor was CMV seronegative and was included in the group of several hundred seronegative cohort members. A peripheral blood sample was provided by each donor, and peripheral blood mononuclear cells were used for TCR beta sequencing. The Qiagen DNeasy Blood Extraction Kit was used to extract genomic DNA from the blood cell samples. V is cut back by 0 bases and J by 7 bases, with 13 bases in the junction unmatched. Based on the germline V gene (reference sequence), the CDR1 and CDR2 sequences are GTSNPN and SVGIG. Reading from cysteine to phenylalanine, the CDR3 counts 16 amino acids. The kept DNA is CDR3 alone, 48 bases in frame from the first base.

The clonotype originates from a man aged 18 to 29 in good health and CMV-seronegative. The V and J genes are TRBV30 and TRBJ2-7; 9 of the junction bases match TRBD1. Material for sequencing was PBMCs. In nucleotides, the sequence is TGTGCCTGGAGTGTACTAGGGGGACAGGGACCTGGAGAGCAGTACTTC. Its coded protein is CAWSVLGGQGPGEQYF.